Listed below are T cell receptor beta chains from one sample, sequenced in a study of T cell responses to AZD1222 COVID-19 vaccine. Assay: immunoSEQ multiplex PCR; the TCRdb copy retains only in-frame clones and omits some. The table has some 150,000 clones, roughly nine tenths seen once. Sequencing was performed on peripheral blood, taken 28 days after the second AZD1222 dose. These TCRs come from an adult who received the AZD1222 COVID-19 vaccine. The CDR3 runs from the conserved cysteine through the conserved F or W. The D gene is left open where the match is weak. The listing skips clone size in some rows; elsewhere it reads once, few, many or a size class.

d_gene	v_gene	j_gene	abundance	CDR3nt	CDR3aa
.	TRBV9	TRBJ1-1	.	TGTGCCAGCAGCGGCCCTAGACTCCCAGCTTTCTTT	CASSGPRLPAFF
.	TRBV9	TRBJ2-7	.	TGTGCCAGCAGCCTCGGACAGCCCTCCTACGAGCAGTACTTC	CASSLGQPSYEQYF
TRBD1	TRBV19	TRBJ1-5	.	TGTGCCACCCAGGACAGGCTGGGTCAGCCCCAGCATTTT	CATQDRLGQPQHF
.	TRBV2	TRBJ2-3	.	TGTGCCAGCAGTGAAGCGGGACAAAGCACAGATACGCAGTATTTT	CASSEAGQSTDTQYF
.	TRBV9	TRBJ2-5	.	TGTGCCAGCAGCGCTTCCCTTTCCCAAGAGACCCAGTACTTC	CASSASLSQETQYF
.	TRBV6-5	TRBJ1-5	.	TGTGCCAGCAAAGCCCGGGCCCAGGGCGGACAGCCCCAGCATTTT	CASKARAQGGQPQHF
.	TRBV6-2/TRBV6-3	TRBJ2-1	.	TGTGCCAGCAGTTACAGGCAGGTGGGCTCCTACAATGAGCAGTTCTTC	CASSYRQVGSYNEQFF
TRBD2	TRBV6-4	TRBJ2-7	.	TGTGCCGGCCCCCATGGGACTACGGACTCCTACGAGCAGTACTTC	CAGPHGTTDSYEQYF
.	TRBV6-2/TRBV6-3	TRBJ1-2	once	TGTGCCAGCAGTCGCGGGACCTATGGCTACACCTTC	CASSRGTYGYTF
.	TRBV12-3/TRBV12-4	TRBJ1-2	.	TGTGCCAGCAGTTTCGACAGCCTGAAGTCGGACGCCTTC	CASSFDSLKSDAF
.	TRBV27	TRBJ2-7	.	TGTGCCAGCAGTTTATCATTGGACTACGAGCAGTACTTC	CASSLSLDYEQYF
TRBD1	TRBV11-2	TRBJ1-4	.	TGTGCCAGCAGCCCCGACAGGGCCAGATCAAGAGGTGATGAAAAACTGTTTTTT	CASSPDRARSRGDEKLFF
.	TRBV4-3	TRBJ1-4	.	TGCGCCAGCAGCCAAGGAACCGAAAAACTGTTTTTT	CASSQGTEKLFF
.	TRBV19	TRBJ1-5	.	TGTGCCAGTAACAACAGGGCCATCAATCAGCCCCAGCATTTT	CASNNRAINQPQHF
TRBD2	TRBV4-1	TRBJ2-7	.	TGCGCCAGCAGCCAAGGGGGACTAGCGACCTACGAGCAGTACTTC	CASSQGGLATYEQYF
.	TRBV5-1	TRBJ2-1	.	TGCGCCAGCAGCTTGGGGCAGGGGGGCGATGAGCAGTTCTTC	CASSLGQGGDEQFF
TRBD1	TRBV6-5	TRBJ1-2	.	TGTGCCAGCAGTCAGGACAGGGCCTATGGCTACACCTTC	CASSQDRAYGYTF
TRBD2	TRBV24-1	TRBJ2-1	.	TGTGCCACCAGTACCGGGACTAGCGGGACTGCGCAGTTCTTC	CATSTGTSGTAQFF
.	TRBV11-3	TRBJ1-1	.	TGTGCCAGCAGCCCGCCAAGGGGACTGAGCACTGAAGCTTTCTTT	CASSPPRGLSTEAFF
.	TRBV29-1	TRBJ1-1	.	TGCAGCGTTGCCGGGAGTCGTGAGAACACTGAAGCTTTCTTT	CSVAGSRENTEAFF
.	TRBV11-2	TRBJ1-1	.	TGTGCCAGCAGTATAGCGCCGGCGGAAGCTTTCTTT	CASSIAPAEAFF
.	TRBV6-6	TRBJ2-1	.	TGTGCCAGCAGTTACCCGCAGGGTAATGAGCAGTTCTTC	CASSYPQGNEQFF